This record concerns one T cell receptor beta chain sequence. The sample holds a few counts of this clonotype. The target of this receptor is not known. Base qualities are not provided; no much larger clone lies one nucleotide away. Stable Graves' hyperthyroidism was defined as no progression to ophthalmopathy during 18 months of follow-up. Hyperthyroidism patients were newly diagnosed, with disease duration under 2 months, and aged 18 to 65 years. The study excluded patients with uncontrolled infections, other autoimmune diseases, pregnancy or lactation. Clinical symptoms, serum thyroxine and TRAb, thyroid ultrasound, and orbital computed tomography formed the basis for the diagnoses. PBMCs were separated from 10 ml of fresh peripheral blood using Ficoll-Paque density gradient centrifugation. Total RNA was extracted using Trizol reagent, and RNA quality was assessed on an Agilent 2100 Bioanalyzer.

The TCR beta CDR3 regions were amplified from RNA transcripts. The TCR CDR3 was subjected to a first round of RT-PCR using the HTBI primer set and the Qiagen OneStep RT-PCR kit. A second multiplex PCR round built the libraries, followed by size selection and purification. Libraries were sequenced paired-end with 100 bp reads on an Illumina HiSeq2000. The original pipeline was this. SOAPnuke was used to process the raw data, throwing out any read that contained adapters or uncalled bases, had a mean Phred below 15, or lacked an exact constant-primer or identifier match. High-quality paired reads were merged with COPE v1.2.5, and unique nucleotide sequences were defined as clonotypes. MiTCR v1.1 was used to align clonotypes to the IMGT TRBV, TRBD and TRBJ reference segments. The analysis included only V-J combinations with a frequency above 0.0001, which together covered 98% to 99.2% of the repertoires. A TCS score was defined as the ratio between F50 (clonal expansion) and ExV (chaos), using BLOSUM62-based TCRdist between CDR3 peptides within each V-J. Welch's t-statistics and random forest reduced fewer than 550 V-J features to roughly 13, which were used in a naive Bayes classifier (R e1071). The public reads were reanalyzed by TCRdb: fastp trimming at Q25, MiXCR alignment, in-frame beta chains only. Duplicate CDR3 protein sequences are folded into a single record with the most common DNA and genes. TCRdb assigned the V and J calls; the authors' analysis was not used. The sample table lists approximately 200,000 distinct CDR3 sequences, approximately 16% of them with a count of one. The leading ten clones occupy about two fifths of the sample.

This sample is part of a study of T cells in Graves' hyperthyroidism and ophthalmopathy (dated by TCRdb to between 2018 and 2021). For the study in its entirety: Peripheral blood samples were taken at the time of initial diagnosis, prior to any treatment. Once sampling was done, hyperthyroidism patients were given methimazole at a starting dose of 30 mg daily, whereas ophthalmopathy patients were given high-dose intravenous methylprednisolone. The paper describes TCR Vbeta CDR3 sequencing of 135 peripheral blood samples, made up of 43 ophthalmopathy patients, roughly 75 hyperthyroidism patients and 17 progressor patients. In addition, the study compared T-cell repertoires in thyroid tissue and in blood from 6 or 7 Graves' hyperthyroidism patients. An independent validation cohort of 18 to 20 hyperthyroidism patients and about 16 patients who later progressed to ophthalmopathy tested prospective prediction of ophthalmopathy. TCR V-J signatures able to tell the groups apart were searched for in a discovery cohort of 95 to 100 patients, of whom 43 had Graves' ophthalmopathy and 55 to 65 had stable Graves' hyperthyroidism. The roughly 100 discovery patients were randomly split 7:3 into training and test sets. General study outcomes and caveats: Sample size was not statistically predetermined, and blinding of investigators to group allocation was not performed. Blood samples also contained most of the expanded thyroid clonotypes (frequency above 0.001), which suggests that blood repertoires may reflect thyroid immune responses. A model built on a 13 V-J signature distinguished ophthalmopathy from stable hyperthyroidism, reaching about 89% sensitivity and around 82% specificity in cross-validation and 80%/75% in testing. During validation, the model predicted progression to ophthalmopathy a median of around 6 months ahead of onset, with 70.59% sensitivity and under 85% specificity.

The sequencing input was blood. This sequence originates from a man aged 40-49 years with Graves' hyperthyroidism.

The DNA reads as follows: TGTGCCATAGGGGACAGAGCTAACTATGGCTACACCTTC. Translated, it gives CAIGDRANYGYTF. The sequence is built from TRBV10-3 and TRBJ1-2; the central 7 bases match TRBD1. Sequences ENHRY (CDR1) and SYGVKD (CDR2) are obtained from the germline V gene. V is cut back by 9 bases and J by 0 bases, with 4 bases in the junction unmatched. Inclusive of the bounding cysteine and phenylalanine, the CDR3 is 13 residues long. The kept DNA is CDR3 alone, 39 bases in frame from the first base.